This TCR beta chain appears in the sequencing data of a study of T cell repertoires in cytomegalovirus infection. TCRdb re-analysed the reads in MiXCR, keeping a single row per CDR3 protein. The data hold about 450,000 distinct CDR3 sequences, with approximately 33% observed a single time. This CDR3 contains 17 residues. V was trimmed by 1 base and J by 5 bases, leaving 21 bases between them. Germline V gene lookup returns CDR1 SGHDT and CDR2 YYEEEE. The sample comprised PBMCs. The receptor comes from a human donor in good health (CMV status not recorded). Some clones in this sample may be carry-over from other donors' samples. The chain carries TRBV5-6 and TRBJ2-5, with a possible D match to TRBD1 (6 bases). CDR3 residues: CASSLRTVLSKGETQYF. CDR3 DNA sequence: TGTGCCAGCAGCTTGAGGACAGTCCTTAGCAAAGGGGAGACCCAGTACTTC.